What follows is one TCR beta chain and its context. Original processing methods: Estimation of nucleated cell counts was performed using reference gene primer amplification. The protocol was immunoSEQ multiplex PCR, while the TCRdb copy is restricted to in-frame clones and leaves out a portion. D and trimming come from the DNA, and the V and J calls and clone size come from that table. The table shows about 150,000 clones, with roughly 88% occurring only once. The sample comes from a study of blood T cell repertoires in COVID-19. Study-wide context: Acute-phase and convalescent COVID-19 samples originated in the United States, Italy and Spain.

V lost 5 bases and J 7 bases, leaving 18 bases between the germline ends. CDR3 length: 15 amino acids. Germline assignment: CDR1 SGHTA and CDR2 FQGNSA. Patients of the Seattle cohort, enrolled during active infection, were followed longitudinally. The chain uses TRBV7-2 and TRBJ2-1; D not certain. This TCR was sampled from a man in his 60s with COVID-19, enrolled during active disease. Sequencing used peripheral blood. For the CDR3, the DNA is TGTGCCAGCAGCCTCCAGAGTGGGCAGATAAATGAGCAGTTCTTC. Translating gives CASSLQSGQINEQFF.